The 9 T cell receptor beta chains below all came from one sample that was sequenced in a study of shared clonotypes between healthy human individuals. CD45RO-negative, CCR7-selected cells formed the naive CD8 fraction, which excluded terminally differentiated effector memory CD45RA+ cells. The table came from immunoSEQ multiplex PCR; TCRdb's copy has only in-frame clones and leaves some out. The repertoire includes under 1 million clones, around 92% of them detected once, and about 24% sits in the top ten. Sequencing was done on a sample of naive CD8+ T cells sorted from blood. The receptors come from a man aged 25 to 45 in good health.

This chain joins TRBV7-9 and TRBJ2-1, with D perhaps matching TRBD2 (6 bases). The ends were cut back, 6 bases at V and 7 bases at J, with 19 bases in the middle. This CDR3 spans 15 amino acids. The germline gives CDR1 SEHNR, CDR2 FQNEAQ (reference sequence). The CDR3 DNA is TGTGCCAGCAGATACGGGACTTCCGCGTGGAATGAGCAGTTCTTC. Protein sequence: CASRYGTSAWNEQFF.

This chain uses TRBV7-9 with TRBJ2-1; the match to TRBD1 covers 10 bases. The germline CDR1 and CDR2 sequences are SEHNR and FQNEAQ (reference sequence). This CDR3 is 16 amino acids long. Germline trimming cut 5 bases from V and 9 bases from J; bases unmatched to any gene: 13. The chain's CDR3 is CASSGTGTGERIEQFF. Written as DNA, the CDR3 is TGTGCCAGCAGCGGAACCGGGACAGGGGAACGTATTGAGCAGTTCTTC.

A word on this clone: The same CDR3 is also encoded by other DNA sequences in this sample. The V and J genes are TRBV19 and TRBJ2-1; 11 bases agree with TRBD2. V lost 4 bases to trimming and J lost 1 base; unmatched junction nucleotides: 0. The CDR3 has 15 residues. CDR1 is LNHDA and CDR2 is SQIVND in the germline V gene (reference sequence). In DNA, the CDR3 is TGTGCCAGTAGTACTAGCGGGGGGTCCTACAATGAGCAGTTCTTC. Amino acids: CASSTSGGSYNEQFF. Drawing the rest from reference TRBV19 and TRBJ2-1, the complete variable domain is DGGITQSPKYLFRKEGQNVTLSCEQNLNHDAMYWYRQDPGQGLRLIYYSQIVNDFQKGDIAEGYSVSREKKESFPLTVTSAQKNPTAFYLCASSTSGGSYNEQFFGPGTRLTVL.

Remarks on this clone: Other DNA sequences in the same sample also yield this CDR3. The genes are TRBV28 and TRBJ2-3; 9 nucleotides line up with TRBD2. Trimming at V came to 2 bases and at J to 4 bases, leaving 4 bases not matched to a gene. This CDR3 has 15 residues. Germline V gene lookup returns CDR1 MDHEN and CDR2 SYDVKM. CDR3 in amino acids: CASSLAGGPPDTQYF. Here the CDR3 DNA reads TGTGCCAGCAGTTTAGCGGGAGGGCCGCCAGATACGCAGTATTTT.

The chain links TRBV4-1 to TRBJ2-1; TRBD2 is a possible D gene (5 bases). The germline CDR1 and CDR2 sequences are MGHRA and YSYEKL. The CDR3 loop spans 12 amino acids. The ends were cut back, 2 bases at V and 9 bases at J, with 8 bases in the middle. This CDR3 reads CASSQSSGEQFF. The DNA for the CDR3 is TGCGCCAGCAGCCAATCGAGCGGTGAGCAGTTCTTC.

The rearrangement links TRBV6-5 to TRBJ2-6; D remains ambiguous. This CDR3 region has 14 residues. Germline values: CDR1 MNHEY, CDR2 SVGAGI. Trimming left V 7 bases short and J 0 bases short, with 7 bases between. CDR3 in amino acids: CASIYYSGANVLTF. DNA of the CDR3: TGTGCCAGCATTTATTACTCTGGGGCCAACGTCCTGACTTTC.

The table lists this clone with a count of one. V gene TRBV7-9 combines with J gene TRBJ2-1; TRBD2 aligns across 8 bases. J lost 10 bases, V lost 2 bases, and 1 base had no gene match. The V gene's germline CDR1 is SEHNR and CDR2 FQNEAQ (reference sequence). There are 12 residues in the CDR3. Written as DNA, the CDR3 is TGTGCCAGCAGCTTATTAGCGGGGGAGCAGTTCTTC. It specifies CASSLLAGEQFF.

This rearrangement joins TRBV27 to TRBJ1-1, with D possibly matching TRBD1 (6 bases). With 6 bases removed from V and 1 base from J, the gap between germline ends came to 12 bases. Germline CDR1 reads MNHEY; CDR2 reads SMNVEV (reference sequence). This CDR3 is 14 amino acids long. The CDR3 DNA is TGTGCCAGCAGCTCTGGACAGACGAACACTGAAGCTTTCTTT. It codes for CASSSGQTNTEAFF.

The chain has TRBV29-1 and TRBJ2-7, with unresolved D. This CDR3 has 14 amino acids. Per germline, CDR1 SQVTM and CDR2 ANQGSEA. Trimming took off 7 bases at V and 3 bases at J, with 19 bases between the two ends. The CDR3 DNA follows: TGCAGCGCGATAATAGGAGCCGTGGGCTACGAGCAGTACTTC. This gives the protein CSAIIGAVGYEQYF.